A single sample gave rise to the 6 T cell receptor beta chains below, sequenced in a study of T cell responses to AZD1222 COVID-19 vaccine. Sequencing was performed with immunoSEQ multiplex PCR; in TCRdb, only in-frame clones are kept and a portion is missing. The data show 130,000 to 150,000 clones, with approximately 89% seen just once and over 12% held by the top ten. The sequencing used peripheral blood, collected on day 0 of AZD1222 vaccination. These receptors were obtained from an adult in good health.

V usage is TRBV5-6 and J usage is TRBJ1-4, with D perhaps TRBD1 (5 bases). CDR1 SGHDT and CDR2 YYEEEE come from the germline V gene. The CDR3 spans 12 residues. V was shortened by 4 bases and J by 6 bases, with 7 bases between the two germline ends. In DNA form, the CDR3 reads TGTGCCAGCAGCCGGGGGGATGAAAAACTGTTTTTT. It encodes CASSRGDEKLFF.

The genes are TRBV2 and TRBJ1-6, with 7 bases that match TRBD1. The CDR3 runs to 14 residues. V was clipped by 7 bases and J by 7 bases; unmatched bases: 7. CDR1 and CDR2 (germline): SNHLY, FYNNEI. The CDR3 region is CASIIPGQNSPLHF. In DNA, the CDR3 is TGTGCCAGCATCATTCCGGGACAGAATTCACCCCTCCACTTT.

V and J are TRBV28 and TRBJ2-5; 7 bases align to TRBD1. This CDR3 has 14 amino acids. V lost 8 bases to trimming and J lost 5 bases; unmatched junction nucleotides: 11. The V gene's germline CDR1 is MDHEN and CDR2 SYDVKM. The CDR3 DNA follows: TGTGCCAGCGGCTGGGTTGACAGGGCGGAGACCCAGTACTTC. The encoded protein is CASGWVDRAETQYF.

This rearrangement joins TRBV3-1 (or the pseudogene TRBV3-2) to TRBJ1-5; the D is unclear. The V end was cut by 1 base, the J end by 7 bases, with 11 bases between. CDR1 and CDR2 from the germline V gene are LGHDT and YNNKEL (reference sequence). The CDR3 spans 14 residues. CDR3 bases: TGTGCCAGCAGCCAAGTTTCCGAGGACCAGCCCCAGCATTTT. Translated, it gives CASSQVSEDQPQHF.

This sequence joins TRBV28 and TRBJ1-1, with a possible D match to TRBD1 (6 bases). This CDR3 is 14 amino acids long. The germline V and J ends were trimmed by 6 bases and 3 bases, with 14 bases remaining between them. CDR1 MDHEN and CDR2 SYDVKM come from the germline V gene. The chain's CDR3 is CASSSGHGDTEAFF. The CDR3 coding sequence is TGTGCCAGCAGCTCGGGACACGGAGACACTGAAGCTTTCTTT.

The CDR3, as DNA: TGCAGCGTTCTCTCTGGAAACACCATATATTTT. Translated, it gives CSVLSGNTIYF. The chain employs TRBV29-1 and TRBJ1-3, with D unresolved. The CDR3 has 11 amino acids. Germline V gives CDR1 SQVTM, CDR2 ANQGSEA. Trimming took 5 bases from V and 0 from J, leaving 2 bases between them.